This T cell receptor (beta chain) was profiled in a study of T cells in Graves' hyperthyroidism and ophthalmopathy. CDR1 is SGHRS and CDR2 is YFSETQ in the germline V gene. Trimming left V 4 bases short and J 2 bases short, with 16 bases between. This CDR3 is built from 15 residues. TCR beta CDR3 regions were amplified from RNA transcripts. First-round RT-PCR with HTBI primers amplified the TCR CDR3 region. In TCRdb, the multiplex PCR reads were re-called with MiXCR into one record per CDR3 protein. Found here are under 300,000 distinct CDR3 sequences, less than 30% of them singletons; the top ten hold approximately 30%. The PBMCs studied were ones that came from about 9.9 ml fresh peripheral blood. This clonotype was detected ten times or more.

V gene TRBV5-1 combines with J gene TRBJ2-7; D tentatively fits TRBD1 or TRBD2 (5 bases each). The sequencing input was blood. The clonotype was recovered from a man in his forties or fifties with Graves' hyperthyroidism that later progressed to Graves' ophthalmopathy. CDR3 sequence reads: CASSQGTANTYEQYF. CDR3 nucleotides: TGCGCCAGCAGCCAAGGGACGGCAAACACCTACGAGCAGTACTTC.